These 29 T cell receptor beta chains share one sample of origin, sequenced in a study of CD8 T cells in ankylosing spondylitis (dated by TCRdb to about 2017). Library prep was done by 5' RACE. Sequencing was carried out with an Illumina HiSeq 2500. TCRdb trimmed the raw reads at Q25, called clones with MiXCR and kept productive beta chains. Records with the same CDR3 protein are collapsed into one entry carrying the most frequent genes and DNA. This sample comprises approximately 540,000 distinct CDR3 sequences, approximately 12% of them detected only once. About 6.5% of the sample is taken by the ten largest. For these receptors, no antigen is known. What the authors observed across the whole study: A TCR beta motif made up of roughly eight highly homologous amino acid variants appeared to be characteristic of blood from ankylosing spondylitis patients.

Sequencing was performed on blood, either unsorted or a sorted T cell fraction (not recorded which). These receptors all stem from a male donor with ankylosing spondylitis.

The chain's CDR3 is CSVGDPDYGYTF. Written as DNA, the CDR3 is TGCTCCGTCGGGGATCCGGACTATGGCTACACCTTC. This rearrangement joins TRBV29-1 to TRBJ1-2; D is ambiguous. Germline loops: CDR1 SQVTM, CDR2 ANQGSEA. The CDR3 has 12 amino acids.

There are a few counts of this clonotype. J is TRBJ2-3 and V is TRBV7-2; D unclear. The CDR3 runs to 15 residues. The V end lost 5 bases, the J end lost 0 bases, and 12 bases lay between the germline ends. Germline assignment: CDR1 SGHTA and CDR2 FQGNSA. The CDR3 loop reads CASSAWTSSTDTQYF. CDR3 nucleotides: TGTGCCAGCAGCGCTTGGACGTCTAGCACAGATACGCAGTATTTT. The full variable domain, rest sourced from reference TRBV7-2 and TRBJ2-3, is GAGVSQSPSNKVTEKGKDVELRCDPISGHTALYWYRQSLGQGLEFLIYFQGNSAPDKSGLPSDRFSAERTGGSVSTLTIQRTQQEDSAVYLCASSAWTSSTDTQYFGPGTRLTVL.

V gene TRBV29-1 combines with J gene TRBJ2-1, with no clear D. V was clipped by 0 bases and J by 4 bases, with 7 bases between them. The CDR3 loop spans 13 amino acids. Germline lookup yields CDR1 SQVTM and CDR2 ANQGSEA. This chain's CDR3 is CSVEDRRYNEQFF. The CDR3 region has the DNA TGCAGCGTTGAAGATCGCAGGTACAATGAGCAGTTCTTC.

This clonotype was counted ten times or more. The V gene is TRBV12-3 or TRBV12-4, the J gene TRBJ1-1, with D possibly matching TRBD1 (5 bases). The CDR3 runs 13 residues. V dropped 3 bases and J dropped 3 bases, with 8 bases sitting between them. CDR3 sequence reads: CASSFGGYTEAFF. DNA of the CDR3: TGTGCCAGCAGTTTCGGGGGTTACACTGAAGCTTTCTTT.

This chain connects TRBV20-1 to TRBJ2-5, with D tentatively TRBD1 or TRBD2 (5 bases each). This CDR3 region has 14 residues. V was pared by 5 bases and J by 4 bases, with 17 bases between. Germline CDR1 is DFQATT and CDR2 is SNEGSKA (reference sequence). In DNA form, the CDR3 reads TGCAGTGCTCCGGACGGAAAGAGGGGAGAGACCCAGTACTTC. It encodes CSAPDGKRGETQYF.

This chain joins TRBV5-1 and TRBJ2-1; 7 bases match TRBD1. This CDR3 comprises 15 residues. V lost 0 bases, J lost 10 bases, and 10 bases stayed unmatched. Looked up from germline, CDR1 is SGHRS and CDR2 is YFSETQ. CDR3 protein: CASSLGVTGSREQFF. The CDR3 region has the DNA TGCGCCAGCAGCTTGGGGGTGACAGGGTCACGGGAGCAGTTCTTC.

The sample holds many counts of this clonotype. This chain links TRBV7-9 with TRBJ2-5; a weak D match, TRBD2 (5 bases). This CDR3 has 14 residues. CDR1 SEHNR and CDR2 FQNEAQ come from the germline V gene (reference sequence). The ends were cut back, 7 bases at V and 1 base at J, with 13 bases in the middle. The DNA of the CDR3 is TGTGCCAGCACCCTAGCAGGAGGCCAAGAGACCCAGTACTTC. Protein product: CASTLAGGQETQYF.

The chain combines TRBV5-6 with TRBJ2-7; D not certain. V lost 3 bases, J lost 10 bases, and 17 bases lay in between. The germline V gene encodes CDR1 SGHDT and CDR2 YYEEEE. The CDR3 loop spans 13 amino acids. The CDR3 DNA reads TGTGCCAGCAGCTCCTACGGAAGTCCGGAACAGTACGTC. Translating gives CASSSYGSPEQYV.

This clonotype was recorded a few times. The chain combines TRBV14 with TRBJ2-3, with D maybe TRBD1 (6 bases). This CDR3 region has 17 residues. V lost 4 bases and J 0 bases, leaving 17 bases between the germline ends. In germline, CDR1 is SGHDN, CDR2 FVKESK. The CDR3 DNA reads as TGTGCCAGCAGCCTTCTCAGGGGATCCGCGAGCACAGATACGCAGTATTTT. It is translated as CASSLLRGSASTDTQYF.

The chain is built from TRBV20-1 and TRBJ2-1; D not certain. Deletions cut 6 bases from V and 0 bases from J, with 18 bases between. CDR1 is DFQATT, CDR2 SNEGSKA, per germline (reference sequence). The CDR3 loop spans 16 amino acids. The CDR3 DNA reads TGCAGTGCAAGATCTCCAGCTGCGAGCTCCTACAATGAGCAGTTCTTC. This encodes CSARSPAASSYNEQFF.

This clonotype was detected many times. The chain uses TRBV12-3 or TRBV12-4 and TRBJ2-7; D not certain. Deletions cut 3 bases from V and 4 bases from J, with 13 bases between. The CDR3 sequence is 14 residues long. The CDR3 sequence: CASSFSISLYEQYF. CDR3 in DNA: TGTGCCAGCAGTTTCTCGATATCCCTTTACGAGCAGTACTTC.

This clonotype was observed a handful of times. The chain carries TRBV4-1 and TRBJ2-1, with 10 nucleotides matching TRBD2. Trimming removed 6 bases from V and 5 bases from J; junction bases left unmatched: 7. The CDR3 is 15 amino acids. CDR1 is MGHRA, CDR2 YSYEKL, per germline. The CDR3 loop is CASSFGLAENNEQFF. In DNA form, the CDR3 reads TGCGCCAGCAGTTTTGGACTAGCGGAAAACAATGAGCAGTTCTTC.

Of note for this clonotype: A junction boundary mismatches the germline segment, possibly from a read error. This chain uses TRBV7-9 with TRBJ1-5, with TRBD1 as a possible D gene (5 bases). The CDR3 runs 15 residues. Germline loops: CDR1 SEHNR, CDR2 FQNEAQ (reference sequence). The CDR3 loop is CASSLGGAGNQPQHF. CDR3 coding DNA: TGTGCCAGCAGTTTAGGAGGGGCGGGCAATCAGCCCCAGCATTTT.

This clonotype came up a few times. The chain carries TRBV28 and TRBJ1-5, with D perhaps TRBD1 (6 bases). The CDR3 runs to 11 residues. Looked up from germline, CDR1 is MDHEN and CDR2 is SYDVKM. The V end lost 6 bases, the J end lost 12 bases, and 12 bases lay between the germline ends. This CDR3 reads CASRYREIQHF. CDR3 in DNA: TGTGCCAGCAGGTACAGGGAGATCCAGCATTTT.

This clonotype turned up a few times. This chain joins TRBV3-1 and TRBJ1-4, with 12 bases matching TRBD1. This CDR3 is 18 amino acids long. CDR1 is LGHDT, CDR2 YNNKEL, per germline (reference sequence). V lost 1 base to trimming and J lost 7 bases; unmatched junction nucleotides: 10. In DNA form, the CDR3 reads TGTGCCAGCAGCCAAGTGGGACAGGGGGCCAGTAGTTTTGAAAAACTGTTTTTT. Translation gives CASSQVGQGASSFEKLFF.

The chain is built from TRBV20-1 and TRBJ2-3; 9 bases match TRBD2. V gave up 5 bases and J gave up 5 bases; unmatched junction bases: 8. CDR1 DFQATT and CDR2 SNEGSKA come from the germline V gene (reference sequence). The CDR3 runs to 14 residues. The CDR3 reads CSAPLAGGIDTQYF. The DNA for the CDR3 is TGCAGTGCTCCACTCGCGGGAGGGATAGATACGCAGTATTTT.

The J gene is TRBJ2-1, the V gene TRBV20-1; no clear D. CDR1 and CDR2 from the germline V gene are DFQATT and SNEGSKA (reference sequence). CDR3 length: 15 amino acids. V was pared by 0 bases and J by 2 bases, with 11 bases between. Here the CDR3 reads CSARDRVGPYNEQFF. The CDR3 DNA is TGCAGTGCTAGAGACCGGGTTGGGCCCTACAATGAGCAGTTCTTC.

As for this clonotype: The junction shows a germline mismatch at one end, possibly a read error. This chain joins TRBV20-1 and TRBJ1-6; D possibly corresponds to TRBD1 (5 bases). The germline gives CDR1 DFQATT, CDR2 SNEGSKA (reference sequence). This CDR3 spans 13 amino acids. CDR3 region: CSAPTVLNSTLHF. The CDR3 nucleotides read TGCAGTGCCCCGACAGTACTGAATTCAACCCTCCACTTT.

This chain links TRBV20-1 with TRBJ2-1; D unclear. The CDR3 contains 17 residues. Deletions cut 0 bases from V and 0 bases from J, with 15 bases between. The germline CDR1 and CDR2 sequences are DFQATT and SNEGSKA (reference sequence). The CDR3 loop reads CSARDDTPDYSYNEQFF. The CDR3 DNA reads as TGCAGTGCTAGAGATGACACGCCCGATTACTCCTACAATGAGCAGTTCTTC.

V gene TRBV20-1 combines with J gene TRBJ2-7; 14 positions agree with TRBD2. Germline-derived CDR1 and CDR2 are DFQATT and SNEGSKA (reference sequence). V shed 3 bases, J shed 0 bases, and the junction held 7 bases outside the gene matches. The CDR3 is 17 residues long. CDR3 sequence (DNA): TGCAGTGCTAGGGACGGGACTAGCGGGGGCCTCTCCTACGAGCAGTACGTC. Its translation: CSARDGTSGGLSYEQYV.

This clonotype was counted ten times or more. The chain is built from TRBV20-1 and TRBJ2-3, with 10 bases aligning to TRBD1. Germline V gives CDR1 DFQATT, CDR2 SNEGSKA (reference sequence). Germline trimming cut 5 bases from V and 2 bases from J; bases unmatched to any gene: 4. This CDR3 contains 14 residues. For the CDR3, the DNA is TGCAGTGCTCCCCGACAGGGGGCCACAGATACGCAGTATTTT. Residues: CSAPRQGATDTQYF.

This clonotype showed up just once. The rearrangement joins TRBV20-1 to TRBJ2-5; TRBD1 might be the D (7 bases). Germline CDR1 reads DFQATT; CDR2 reads SNEGSKA (reference sequence). V was pared by 6 bases and J by 5 bases, with 16 bases between. This CDR3 region has 13 residues. The CDR3 loop reads CSARGGGWETQYF. In DNA, the CDR3 is TGCAGTGCCCGCGGAGGGGGCTGGGAGACCCAGTACTTC.

This clonotype was counted ten times or more. The V and J genes are TRBV3-1 and TRBJ1-6, with D hard to call. From germline, CDR1 is LGHDT and CDR2 YNNKEL (reference sequence). The CDR3 is 14 residues long. V gave up 5 bases and J gave up 4 bases, with 9 bases separating them. As DNA, the CDR3 is TGTGCCAGCAGCGCCGGGAAGTATAATTCACCCCTCCACTTT. Amino acids: CASSAGKYNSPLHF.

The chain employs TRBV15 and TRBJ2-7; a possible D gene is TRBD2 (6 bases). CDR1 and CDR2 from the germline V gene are LNHNV and YYDKDF (reference sequence). V lost 0 bases and J 4 bases, leaving 10 bases between the germline ends. The CDR3 totals 14 residues. Written as DNA, the CDR3 is TGTGCCACCAGCAGAGATTGGGGGGTGTACGAGCAGTACGTC. This sequence encodes CATSRDWGVYEQYV.

The CDR3 sequence: CATSRSGGDGPNNEQFF. The CDR3 bases are TGTGCCACCAGCAGATCTGGGGGGGACGGGCCCAACAATGAGCAGTTCTTC. The chain couples TRBV15 to TRBJ2-1, with 7 bases aligning to TRBD2. The CDR3 consists of 17 residues. CDR1 and CDR2 (germline): LNHNV, YYDKDF (reference sequence). V dropped 2 bases and J dropped 5; count of bases not matched to a gene: 12. The full variable domain, rest sourced from reference TRBV15 and TRBJ2-1, is DAMVIQNPRYQVTQFGKPVTLSCSQTLNHNVMYWYQQKSSQAPKLLFHYYDKDFNNEADTPDNFQSRRPNTSFCFLDIRSPGLGDTAMYLCATSRSGGDGPNNEQFFGPGTRLTVL.

The genes are TRBV20-1 and TRBJ1-1; TRBD1 is a possible D gene (5 bases). The CDR3 has 13 amino acids. Germline V gene sequence: CDR1 DFQATT, CDR2 SNEGSKA (reference sequence). Deletions cut 6 bases from V and 1 base from J, with 12 bases between. The CDR3 DNA is TGCAGTGCAATAGACAGTGCGAACACTGAAGCTTTCTTT. It encodes CSAIDSANTEAFF.

This clonotype was counted only a few times. The V and J genes are TRBV5-6 and TRBJ2-2; a possible D gene is TRBD2 (6 bases). V was shortened by 2 bases and J by 3 bases, with 14 bases between the two germline ends. Germline-derived CDR1 and CDR2 are SGHDT and YYEEEE. The CDR3 consists of 16 residues. The CDR3 DNA reads TGTGCCAGCAGCTTCTATTCGGGAGCTTACACCGGGGAGCTGTTTTTT. This encodes CASSFYSGAYTGELFF.

This clonotype showed up just a few times. This rearrangement joins TRBV25-1 to TRBJ2-5; D is possibly TRBD1 (6 bases). Per germline, CDR1 MGHDK and CDR2 SYGVNS. This CDR3 contains 14 residues. V gave up 8 bases and J gave up 3 bases, with 16 bases separating them. CDR3 loop: CASGQTAVEETQYF. The CDR3 DNA sequence: TGTGCCAGCGGACAGACGGCAGTCGAAGAGACCCAGTACTTC. The whole variable domain, remainder taken from reference TRBV25-1 and TRBJ2-5, is EADIYQTPRYLVIGTGKKITLECSQTMGHDKMYWYQQDPGMELHLIHYSYGVNSTEKGDLSSESTVSRIRTEHFPLTLESARPSHTSQYLCASGQTAVEETQYFGPGTRLLVL.

The J gene is TRBJ2-7, the V gene TRBV27; 9 bases align to TRBD1. The CDR3 has 14 amino acids. Germline values: CDR1 MNHEY, CDR2 SMNVEV (reference sequence). Losses at the gene ends were 3 bases for V and 5 bases for J; bases not matched to a gene: 5. CDR3 amino acids: CASSFGDRVHEQYF. The CDR3 DNA follows: TGTGCCAGCAGTTTCGGGGACAGGGTCCACGAGCAGTACTTC.